This record covers a single TCR beta chain. The antigen is undetermined. This sample is part of a study of shared clonotypes between healthy human individuals. On the study more broadly: Participating donors consisted of two women and a few men aged 18 to 49.

The material for each subset, its genomic DNA, was split evenly across several immunoSEQ plates. Clones were read by immunoSEQ multiplex PCR, and TCRdb kept only the in-frame ones, dropping some. In the table there are approximately 2.5 million clones, 80% to 95% of which are singletons. With 9 bases removed from V and 4 bases from J, the gap between germline ends came to 10 bases. Germline CDR1 reads WSHSY; CDR2 reads SAAADI. The CDR3 is made up of 11 amino acids. Study-wide results and limits: The represented genetic and exposure-history diversity was limited by the small number of donors.

The material sequenced was naive CD4+ T cells from PBMCs. Subset denoted: CD45RA+ positively selected. The V and J genes are TRBV10-2 and TRBJ2-7; possible D gene TRBD2, 5 bases. This sequence was found in a young man in good health. Some clones in this sample may be carry-over from other donors' samples. The CDR3 spells CASGPGYEQYF. CDR3 in DNA: TGCGCCAGTGGCCCGGGGTACGAGCAGTACTTC.